The TCR beta chain described here comes from a study of blood T cells in healthy people across ages. Study context: The template switching approach captured approximately one barcoded beta molecule for every two T cells.

A second PCR, run for roughly 6 to 11 cycles, used a sample-barcoded 5' primer plus a J-beta primer mix. Each cDNA molecule carried a tag from a template-switch adaptor that contained 12 random nucleotides. Each CDR3 protein is one row after TCRdb ran MiXCR on the 5' RACE reads. The repertoire has hundreds of thousands of distinct CDR3 sequences, roughly three fifths of them found once; the top ten carry roughly 25%. This clonotype has more than one count but fewer than ten. Isolation per sample recovered at least 6.5 million PBMCs. The germline CDR1 and CDR2 sequences are SQVTM and ANQGSEA. V was pared by 7 bases and J by 4 bases, with 12 bases of the junction left unmatched. This CDR3 spans 14 amino acids.

The chain uses TRBV29-1 and TRBJ2-5, with TRBD2 matching 7 bases. The TCR originated in a man aged 40-55 years in good health. Sample: blood. This CDR3 is CSGRLAGEVETQYF. CDR3 nucleotides: TGCAGCGGTAGACTAGCCGGAGAGGTAGAGACCCAGTACTTC.